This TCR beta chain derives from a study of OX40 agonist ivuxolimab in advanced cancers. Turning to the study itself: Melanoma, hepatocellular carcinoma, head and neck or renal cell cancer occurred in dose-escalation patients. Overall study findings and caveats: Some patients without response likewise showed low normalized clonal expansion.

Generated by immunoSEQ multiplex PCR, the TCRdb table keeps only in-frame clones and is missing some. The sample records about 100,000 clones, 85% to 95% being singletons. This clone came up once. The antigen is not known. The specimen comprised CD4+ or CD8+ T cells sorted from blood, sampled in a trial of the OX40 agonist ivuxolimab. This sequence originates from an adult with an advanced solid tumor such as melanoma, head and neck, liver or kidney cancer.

This CDR3 is CASSLGHDRGNTEAFF. The CDR3 DNA reads as TGCGCCAGCAGCTTGGGCCACGACAGGGGAAACACTGAAGCTTTCTTT. This rearrangement joins TRBV5-1 to TRBJ1-1; 8 nucleotides agree with TRBD1. Germline V gene sequence: CDR1 SGHRS, CDR2 YFSETQ. V lost 0 bases and J lost 2; bases outside the gene matches: 6. The CDR3 totals 16 residues.